Presented here are 20 T cell receptor beta chains from one specimen sequenced in a study of technical replicates of blood from a few donors (dated by TCRdb to about 2017). Receptor libraries were prepared by the immunoSEQ multiplex PCR assay. The clones in this table, taken by TCRdb from immuneACCESS, are in-frame only. Not every clone is retained; where verified, under half of the shortfall comes from an unresolved V gene, and the cause of the rest is unknown. The sample has around 70,000 clones on record, approximately 94% of them singletons. The ten largest clones add up to 0.3% to 0.5% of the sample. What was sequenced was T cells isolated from PBMCs. These receptors were taken from a human donor in good health.

This chain connects TRBV5-1 to TRBJ1-5; D not certain. This CDR3 is 16 amino acids long. Germline loops: CDR1 SGHRS, CDR2 YFSETQ. The V end lost 0 bases, the J end lost 1 base, and 11 bases lay between the germline ends. The CDR3 region is CASSLVASHSNQPQHF. The DNA for the CDR3 is TGCGCCAGCAGCTTGGTGGCAAGTCACAGCAATCAGCCCCAGCATTTT.

This sequence joins TRBV30 and TRBJ1-3; the D is unclear. Trimming removed 4 bases from V and 4 bases from J, with 11 bases in between. Germline values: CDR1 GTSNPN, CDR2 SVGIG (reference sequence). This CDR3 has 13 residues. The CDR3 nucleotides read TGTGCCTGGAACCGCGGGAGAGGAAACACCATATATTTT. This encodes CAWNRGRGNTIYF.

V usage is TRBV11-2 and J usage is TRBJ1-4; no definite D call. The germline V gene has CDR1 SGHAT and CDR2 FQNNGV. The V and J ends lost 10 bases and 8 bases respectively, with 8 bases between them. This CDR3 has 10 amino acids. The CDR3 reads CATPLEKLFF. As DNA, the CDR3 is TGTGCCACCCCTCTCGAAAAACTGTTTTTT. The variable domain in full, completed from reference TRBV11-2 and TRBJ1-4, reads EAGVAQSPRYKIIEKRQSVAFWCNPISGHATLYWYQQILGQGPKLLIQFQNNGVVDDSQLPKDRFSAERLKGVDSTLKIQPAKLEDSAVYLCATPLEKLFFGSGTQLSVL.

The rearrangement uses TRBV2 and TRBJ2-3; the match to TRBD2 covers 7 bases. CDR3 length equals 15 residues. The junction had 6 bases not matched to a gene; V was cut back by 4 bases and J by 2 bases. In germline, CDR1 is SNHLY, CDR2 FYNNEI. The CDR3 sequence is CASSGGLAATDTQYF. The CDR3, as DNA: TGTGCCAGCAGTGGAGGTCTAGCGGCCACAGATACGCAGTATTTT. The full variable domain, its missing parts supplied by reference TRBV2 and TRBJ2-3, is EPEVTQTPSHQVTQMGQEVILRCVPISNHLYFYWYRQILGQKVEFLVSFYNNEISEKSEIFDDQFSVERPDGSNFTLKIRSTKLEDSAMYFCASSGGLAATDTQYFGPGTRLTVL.

The chain is built from TRBV4-3 and TRBJ2-2, with 7 bases identical to TRBD2. Germline V gene sequence: CDR1 LGHNA, CDR2 YSLEER. Trimming took 2 bases from V and 1 from J; bases not matched to a gene: 10. This CDR3 region has 18 residues. DNA of the CDR3: TGCGCCAGCAGCCAACTCTTTATAGCGGGCCGGAACACCGGGGAGCTGTTTTTT. Its translation is CASSQLFIAGRNTGELFF.

This clone has only a few counts. The V gene is TRBV5-1, the J gene TRBJ1-4; 8 bases map to TRBD1. J gave up 7 bases and V 3 bases, and 11 bases lay outside the gene matches. The CDR3 sequence is 16 residues long. Germline lookup yields CDR1 SGHRS and CDR2 YFSETQ. CDR3 sequence (DNA): TGCGCCAGCAGCTGGACTCCGACAGGGGAGGGTGAAAAACTGTTTTTT. It codes for CASSWTPTGEGEKLFF.

The chain has TRBV2 and TRBJ2-1; possibly TRBD1 for D (5 bases). This CDR3 comprises 15 residues. Germline values: CDR1 SNHLY, CDR2 FYNNEI. Trimming left V 4 bases short and J 7 bases short, with 17 bases between. Here the CDR3 DNA reads TGTGCCAGCAGTGTAACGGCAGGGTTCGGGAATGAGCAGTTCTTC. This encodes CASSVTAGFGNEQFF.

Only one count was recorded for this clone. The V and J genes are TRBV19 and TRBJ2-7, with D hard to call. Germline CDR1 and CDR2: LNHDA and SQIVND (reference sequence). V lost 1 base to trimming and J lost 4 bases, with 11 bases between them. The CDR3 is 14 amino acids. The CDR3 is CASSIVGRSYEQYF. DNA for the CDR3: TGTGCCAGTAGTATAGTGGGCAGGTCGTACGAGCAGTACTTC.

The chain couples TRBV6-5 to TRBJ2-7; 8 nucleotides match TRBD2. Germline values: CDR1 MNHEY, CDR2 SVGAGI. This CDR3 has 14 amino acids. V trimming: 4 bases; J trimming: 4 bases; junction bases outside the gene matches: 6. CDR3 DNA sequence: TGTGCCAGCAGTTCTCTAGCGGGCCCTTACGAGCAGTACTTC. Protein product: CASSSLAGPYEQYF.

V is TRBV5-1 and J is TRBJ2-7; TRBD2 might be the D (5 bases). CDR3 length: 15 residues. V dropped 4 bases and J dropped 0 bases, with 14 bases sitting between them. The V gene's germline CDR1 is SGHRS and CDR2 YFSETQ. The CDR3: CASSPRAGSSYEQYF. The CDR3 DNA reads TGCGCCAGCAGCCCTCGGGCGGGTAGCTCCTACGAGCAGTACTTC.

The chain links TRBV6-5 to TRBJ1-1; the D is unclear. Germline CDR1 reads MNHEY; CDR2 reads SVGAGI. Trimming stripped 7 bases from V and 0 bases from J, with 12 bases between. CDR3 size: 14 residues. The CDR3 is CASNPTNMNTEAFF. The DNA of the CDR3 is TGTGCCAGCAATCCGACAAATATGAACACTGAAGCTTTCTTT.

This rearrangement joins TRBV28 to TRBJ2-7; D might be TRBD2 (6 bases). Germline CDR1 is MDHEN and CDR2 is SYDVKM. Trimming left V 6 bases short and J 4 bases short, with 19 bases between. This CDR3 spans 15 amino acids. Here the CDR3 reads CASSLGRDGSYEQYF. The CDR3 DNA reads TGTGCCAGCAGCCTAGGGCGGGACGGTTCTTACGAGCAGTACTTC.

The chain carries TRBV9 and TRBJ1-2, with D possibly being TRBD1 (5 bases). The V gene lost 0 bases and the J gene lost 5 bases, with 11 bases spanning the gap. CDR3 length: 14 amino acids. From germline, CDR1 is SGDLS and CDR2 YYNGEE. CDR3 nucleotides: TGTGCCAGCAGCGTAGGGGGCAGCTTATATGGCTACACCTTC. Translated, it gives CASSVGGSLYGYTF.

This chain joins TRBV7-6 and TRBJ2-7; D is unclear. The CDR3 covers 13 residues. CDR1 and CDR2 from the germline V gene are SGHVS and FNYEAQ. V was shortened by 5 bases and J by 8 bases, with 16 bases between the two germline ends. This CDR3 reads CASSPQSPDKQYF. CDR3 coding DNA: TGTGCCAGCAGCCCCCAGTCCCCTGATAAGCAGTACTTC.

The chain recombines TRBV28 with TRBJ1-1, with TRBD1 matching 7 bases. Unmatched junction bases numbered 5, after V lost 7 bases and J lost 3 bases. The CDR3 has 13 amino acids. Germline V gives CDR1 MDHEN, CDR2 SYDVKM. Here the CDR3 DNA reads TGTGCCAGCAATACAGGGGTGGACACTGAAGCTTTCTTT. Translated: CASNTGVDTEAFF.

The chain combines TRBV19 with TRBJ1-1; 8 bases line up with TRBD1. The CDR3 spans 14 residues. Germline V gives CDR1 LNHDA, CDR2 SQIVND (reference sequence). V trimming: 10 bases; J trimming: 3 bases; junction bases outside the gene matches: 10. The CDR3 sequence: CATLARGRDTEAFF. Written as DNA, the CDR3 is TGTGCCACCCTGGCCAGGGGGCGAGACACTGAAGCTTTCTTT.

The chain uses TRBV5-4 and TRBJ2-5, with TRBD1 matching over 7 bases. Trimming cost V 4 bases and J 2 bases; bases outside gene matches: 2. Germline V gene sequence: CDR1 SGHNT, CDR2 YYREEE (reference sequence). This CDR3 spans 13 amino acids. In DNA, the CDR3 is TGTGCCAGCAGCGGGGACAGTCAAGAGACCCAGTACTTC. This gives the protein CASSGDSQETQYF. Full variable domain (missing parts from reference TRBV5-4 and TRBJ2-5): ETGVTQSPTHLIKTRGQQVTLRCSSQSGHNTVSWYQQALGQGPQFIFQYYREEENGRGNFPPRFSGLQFPNYSSELNVNALELDDSALYLCASSGDSQETQYFGPGTRLLVL.

The chain employs TRBV5-6 and TRBJ2-1, with 8 bases aligning to TRBD1. J was trimmed by 8 bases and V by 0 bases; bases with no gene match: 13. Germline V gene sequence: CDR1 SGHDT, CDR2 YYEEEE. This CDR3 comprises 17 residues. CDR3 sequence (DNA): TGTGCCAGCAGCTTGGGCCCTGCCGGGACAGGTTTTTATGAGCAGTTCTTC. Its translation: CASSLGPAGTGFYEQFF.

The chain combines TRBV7-3 with TRBJ1-3; no clear D. V lost 3 bases to trimming and J lost 4 bases, with 4 bases between them. The germline V gene has CDR1 SGHTA and CDR2 FQGTGA. This CDR3 region has 12 residues. The CDR3 nucleotides are TGTGCCAGCAGCTTTCCGGGAAACACCATATATTTT. Its translation is CASSFPGNTIYF.

V gene TRBV25-1 combines with J gene TRBJ1-1, with D uncertain. Between the trimmed V and J ends, which lost 3 bases and 1 base, there was a span of 6 bases. The CDR3 consists of 13 residues. From germline, CDR1 is MGHDK and CDR2 SYGVNS. The CDR3 sequence: CASSESPNTEAFF. CDR3 coding DNA: TGTGCCAGCAGTGAGTCTCCGAACACTGAAGCTTTCTTT.